This T cell receptor beta chain was recovered during a study of T-cell memory formation after mild COVID-19. As for the study in general: TCR clustering was largely donor specific.

TCRdb fed the 5' RACE reads into MiXCR, producing one record per CDR3 protein. This table holds 350,000 to 450,000 distinct CDR3 sequences, roughly 26% found once. A note on this clonotype: The antigen remains unidentified.

The germline CDR1 and CDR2 sequences are SQVTM and ANQGSEA. Unmatched junction bases numbered 3, after V lost 7 bases and J lost 0 bases. The length of the CDR3 is 13 residues. Study outcomes and limitations: CD4+ contracting clones lay mainly in CM and EM, CD8+ ones in EMRA. Pre-infection memory harbored some responding clones, suggesting cross-reactive memory joined. A second wave of clones peaked on day 37, and their SARS-CoV-2 specificity went unconfirmed.

Sequencing was done on a sample of PBMCs or a T cell subset sorted from them (not recorded which). The J gene is TRBJ1-2, the V gene TRBV29-1; 9 positions match TRBD1. The TCR was taken from an adult woman who had mild COVID-19 (a few samples of this study predate the infection). Cell type and time point are not known. The CDR3 DNA follows: TGCAGCGCCGGACAGGGGACTAACTATGGCTACACCTTC. Translation: CSAGQGTNYGYTF. The full variable domain, rest sourced from reference TRBV29-1 and TRBJ1-2, is SAVISQKPSRDICQRGTSLTIQCQVDSQVTMMFWYRQQPGQSLTLIATANQGSEATYESGFVIDKFPISRPNLTFSTLTVSNMSPEDSSIYLCSAGQGTNYGYTFGSGTRLTVV.